This entry features one T cell receptor beta chain sequence. Antigen: not known. CDR1 and CDR2 (germline): SGHDN, FVKESK. The CDR3 has 18 amino acids. V lost 1 base to trimming and J lost 0 bases, with 16 bases between them. These data are taken from a study of T-cell memory formation after mild COVID-19. Background on the study: In these data, TCR clusters were largely donor specific. Whole-study findings and limits: Researchers report contracting CD4+ clones mostly in CM and EM, with CD8+ clones in EMRA. Day 15 to 85 contractors were CD4/CD8 balanced; later expanders leaned CD4+.

TCRdb itself ran the 5' RACE reads through MiXCR, one entry per CDR3 protein. The sample carries hundreds of thousands of distinct CDR3 sequences, 28% recorded once. Sequenced input: PBMCs or a T cell subset sorted from them (not recorded which). The rearrangement uses TRBV14 and TRBJ2-4, with D unclear. The receptor was isolated from an adult woman who had mild COVID-19 (a few samples of this study predate the infection). Cell type and time point are not known. This CDR3 is CASSQGGIISRAKNIQYF. CDR3 nucleotides: TGTGCCAGCAGCCAAGGTGGGATTATCTCCCGAGCCAAAAACATTCAGTACTTC.